The source of this T cell receptor beta chain is a study of CD8+ T cells in alopecia areata. Findings of the study overall: Lesional tissue from the scalp (especially in alopecia totalis/universalis) showed higher clonality than normal scalp.

Lesional scalp punch biopsies and peripheral blood were collected from alopecia areata patients. Extracted RNA was reverse transcribed into cDNA, the sequencing template. Sequenced by immunoSEQ multiplex PCR; TCRdb stores in-frame clones only, minus some. The sample carries fewer than 200,000 clones, less than 80% recorded once. Looked up from germline, CDR1 is LNHNV and CDR2 is YYDKDF (reference sequence). V was shortened by 5 bases and J by 8 bases, with 12 bases between the two germline ends. The CDR3 covers 12 residues. Turning to this clone: The antigen is undetermined.

The origin of this receptor is a human donor with alopecia areata. Here the sequenced sample was CD8+ T cells sorted from blood, taken at week 0. The chain combines TRBV15 with TRBJ1-2; D remains unclear. This chain's CDR3 is CATSARSGGYTF. The CDR3 DNA follows: TGTGCCACCAGCGCCCGAAGCGGAGGCTACACCTTC.